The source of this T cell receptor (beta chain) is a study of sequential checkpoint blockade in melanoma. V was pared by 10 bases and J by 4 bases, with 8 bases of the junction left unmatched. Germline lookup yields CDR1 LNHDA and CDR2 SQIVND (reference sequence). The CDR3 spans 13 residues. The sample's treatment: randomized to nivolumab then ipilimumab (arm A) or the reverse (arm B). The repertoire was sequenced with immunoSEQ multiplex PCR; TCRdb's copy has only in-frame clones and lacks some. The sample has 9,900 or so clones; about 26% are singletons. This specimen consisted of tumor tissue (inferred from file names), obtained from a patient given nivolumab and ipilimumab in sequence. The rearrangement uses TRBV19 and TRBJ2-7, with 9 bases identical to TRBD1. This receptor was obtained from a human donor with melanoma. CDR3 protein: CATSDRGPYEQYF. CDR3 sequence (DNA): TGTGCCACCTCGGACAGGGGACCTTACGAGCAGTACTTC.